A selection of T cell receptor beta chains follows, all from one sample in a study of Graves' ophthalmopathy and Graves' hyperthyroidism. TCRdb reprocessed the multiplex PCR reads via MiXCR and lists one record per CDR3 protein. The sample shows 650,000 to 900,000 distinct CDR3 sequences, around 40% of them seen only once. Sequencing used peripheral blood. The receptors come from an adult man with Graves' ophthalmopathy. CDR3s include the opening cysteine and the closing phenylalanine or tryptophan. A D gene is named only where the DNA matches it firmly. The size of a clone is reported for some rows only, either as once, few or many, or as a class for expanded clones.

>many|TRBJ2-5|TRBV2|TRBD2
TGTGCCAGCACCTGGACTAGCGGGCAAGAGACCCAGTACTTC
CASTWTSGQETQYF
>many|TRBJ1-4|TRBV25-1|TRBD1
TGTGCCAGCAGTGGGGTAGGGGGCGGTAATGAAAAACTGTTTTTT
CASSGVGGGNEKLFF
>-|TRBJ1-5|TRBV20-1|-
TGCAGTGCTAGTCGACAGCCATATAGGGGCAATCAGCCCCAGCATTTT
CSASRQPYRGNQPQHF
>-|TRBJ2-7|TRBV3-1|-
TGTGCCAGCAGCCAAGCCCTCTTTCTTGCTGGATCCTACGAGCAGTACTTC
CASSQALFLAGSYEQYF
>-|TRBJ1-1|TRBV10-3|-
TGTGCCATCTGGGACACCCGGGACGCAGGGGAGAGGGCTTTCTTT
CAIWDTRDAGERAFF
>-|TRBJ2-7|TRBV25-1|TRBD1
TGTGCCAGCAGTGCAATTCGGGGACAGAACTACGAGCAGTACTTC
CASSAIRGQNYEQYF
>many|TRBJ1-1|TRBV19|-
TGTGCCAGCAGTATTGGCGGGGCAGAAGCTTTCTTT
CASSIGGAEAFF
>many|TRBJ1-2|TRBV9|TRBD1
TGTGCCAGCAGCGTAGACCGGACAGGCTATGGCTACACCTTC
CASSVDRTGYGYTF
>-|TRBJ2-5|TRBV20-1|-
TGCAGTGCTATTAGTGTTCGGAGGGGCTTTCAAGAGACCCAGTACTTC
CSAISVRRGFQETQYF
>-|TRBJ2-5|TRBV7-2|-
TGTGCCAGCGAACCGGGGGTAGGAGAGACCCAGTACTTC
CASEPGVGETQYF
>-|TRBJ2-5|TRBV7-9|TRBD2
TGTGCCAGCAGCTGGGGACTAGCGGGACAAGAGACCCAGTACTTC
CASSWGLAGQETQYF
>once|TRBJ2-7|TRBV7-2|-
TGTGCCAGCAGCCCAGGAGGGGAATCCTACGAGCAGTACTTC
CASSPGGESYEQYF
>-|TRBJ1-6|TRBV25-1|-
TGTGCCAGCACCAAAGGAGGAAATTCACCCCTCCACTTT
CASTKGGNSPLHF
>-|TRBJ1-2|TRBV15|-
TGTGCCACCAGCAGAGCAGGGAATGGCTACACCTTC
CATSRAGNGYTF